These 24 T cell receptor beta chains originate from one sample sequenced in a study of T cell repertoires in cytomegalovirus infection. The antigens these receptors bind are not known. TCRdb fed the reads into MiXCR, producing one record per CDR3 protein. The sample has about 920,000 distinct CDR3 sequences; less than 35% are singletons. The sample here was cultured CD8+ T cells from PBMCs, taken from culture after CMV antigen stimulation. The receptor set was obtained from a human donor in good health (CMV status not recorded). Some clones in this sample may be carry-over from other donors' samples.

The chain uses TRBV5-1 and TRBJ2-1, with TRBD2 identical over 10 bases. V shed 2 bases, J shed 6 bases, and the junction held 5 bases outside the gene matches. Germline assignment: CDR1 SGHRS and CDR2 YFSETQ. This CDR3 is 15 amino acids long. CDR3 sequence reads: CASSFSGGYINEQFF. As DNA, the CDR3 is TGCGCCAGCAGCTTTAGCGGGGGGTATATCAATGAGCAGTTCTTC.

This chain connects TRBV5-1 to TRBJ2-7; 9 nucleotides match TRBD2. The CDR3 is 15 amino acids. Unmatched junction bases numbered 11, after V lost 4 bases and J lost 6 bases. Germline V lookup: CDR1 SGHRS, CDR2 YFSETQ. The CDR3 DNA sequence: TGCGCCAGCAGCCTAATAGCGGGGGCGCCGGGCGAGCAGTACGTC. It encodes CASSLIAGAPGEQYV.

This clonotype was counted at least ten times. The CDR3 protein is CASSWRAGGETQYF. As DNA, the CDR3 is TGTGCCAGCAGCTGGCGGGCGGGGGGAGAGACCCAGTACTTC. The V gene is TRBV7-2, the J gene TRBJ2-5; 8 nucleotides match TRBD2. The length of the CDR3 is 14 residues. Germline trimming cut 4 bases from V and 4 bases from J; bases unmatched to any gene: 5. Looked up from germline, CDR1 is SGHTA and CDR2 is FQGNSA.

The J gene is TRBJ2-6, the V gene TRBV5-1; no clear D gene. The germline V and J ends were trimmed by 6 bases and 1 base, with 17 bases remaining between them. The CDR3 runs 17 residues. Germline loops: CDR1 SGHRS, CDR2 YFSETQ. For the CDR3, the DNA is TGCGCCAGCACCATACGAGAGACCAAGTCTGGGGCCAACGTCCTGACTTTC. Translating it yields CASTIRETKSGANVLTF.

The chain has TRBV4-1 and TRBJ1-5; D call uncertain. V was trimmed by 1 base and J by 3 bases, leaving 10 bases between them. This CDR3 is 15 amino acids long. CDR1 and CDR2 from the germline V gene are MGHRA and YSYEKL. The CDR3 DNA reads TGCGCCAGCAGCCAAGCCGGGGTTCCCAATCAGCCCCAGCATTTT. It yields the protein CASSQAGVPNQPQHF.

The count of this clonotype is one. As DNA, the CDR3 is TGTGCCAGCAGCTTTAAGGGGAGCTACGAGCAGTACGTC. Translated: CASSFKGSYEQYV. The J gene is TRBJ2-7, the V gene TRBV5-4; D possibly uses TRBD1 or TRBD2 (5 bases each). With 2 bases removed from V and 3 bases from J, the gap between germline ends came to 9 bases. This CDR3 has 13 residues. Germline loops: CDR1 SGHNT, CDR2 YYREEE (reference sequence).

J is TRBJ2-1 and V is TRBV19, with 7 positions matching TRBD2. V shed 10 bases and J 3 bases; nucleotides not matched to a gene: 12. Germline V CDR1 and CDR2: LNHDA, SQIVND (reference sequence). The CDR3 extends over 15 amino acids. CDR3 residues: CATKVGAGDYNEQFF. CDR3 DNA sequence: TGTGCCACCAAGGTCGGCGCGGGGGACTACAATGAGCAGTTCTTC.

This rearrangement joins TRBV4-1 to TRBJ2-7, with D tentatively TRBD1 (7 bases). V was trimmed by 2 bases and J by 0 bases, leaving 11 bases between them. CDR3 size: 15 residues. In germline, CDR1 is MGHRA, CDR2 YSYEKL. DNA for the CDR3: TGCGCCAGCAGCCAACAGGGGGGAAGCTCCTACGAGCAGTACTTC. Translating it yields CASSQQGGSSYEQYF.

The gene calls are TRBV12-5 and TRBJ2-1; D remains ambiguous. CDR3 length: 11 amino acids. CDR1 and CDR2 (germline): LGHNT, FRNRAP. Trimming stripped 7 bases from V and 4 bases from J, with 5 bases between. The CDR3 coding sequence is TGTGCTAGTGACAAGTACAATGAGCAGTTCTTC. This codes for CASDKYNEQFF.

The chain links TRBV27 to TRBJ1-2; 11 bases are a match to TRBD1. Germline loops: CDR1 MNHEY, CDR2 SMNVEV (reference sequence). The V segment lost 3 bases and the J segment 8 bases; nucleotides outside the gene matches: 8. CDR3 length: 15 amino acids. In nucleotides, the CDR3 is TGTGCCAGCAGTTTCGGGACAGGGGGATCAGCGGGCTACACCTTC. Encoded protein: CASSFGTGGSAGYTF.

This clonotype was seen more than once but under ten times. V and J are TRBV15 and TRBJ2-1, with D perhaps matching TRBD1 (5 bases). CDR3 size: 16 residues. Germline CDR1 is LNHNV and CDR2 is YYDKDF (reference sequence). V dropped 0 bases and J dropped 3 bases, with 12 bases sitting between them. This CDR3 is CATSRDARGNYNEQFF. The CDR3 DNA follows: TGTGCCACCAGCAGAGATGCTAGGGGAAACTACAATGAGCAGTTCTTC.

The chain couples TRBV6-2 or TRBV6-3 to TRBJ2-7; 10 nucleotides agree with TRBD2. This CDR3 has 16 residues. The germline V gene has CDR1 MNHEY and CDR2 SVGEGT. V shed 0 bases and J 4 bases; nucleotides not matched to a gene: 6. DNA for the CDR3: TGTGCCAGCAGTTACTCGAAGGTTAGCGGGGGGTACGAGCAGTACGTC. It is translated as CASSYSKVSGGYEQYV.

The V gene is TRBV18, the J gene TRBJ2-7, with 9 nucleotides matching TRBD1. Trimming at V came to 4 bases and at J to 3 bases, leaving 4 bases not matched to a gene. The CDR3 consists of 14 residues. The germline gives CDR1 KGHSH, CDR2 LQKENI. Here the CDR3 reads CASSLRDRDYEQYV. CDR3 nucleotide sequence: TGTGCCAGCTCACTCCGGGACAGGGACTACGAGCAGTACGTC.

This clonotype was counted a few times. The rearrangement uses TRBV4-2 and TRBJ2-4; TRBD2 aligns across 11 bases. V gave up 3 bases and J gave up 6 bases; unmatched junction bases: 10. CDR1 LGHNA and CDR2 YNFKEQ come from the germline V gene. The CDR3 has 17 amino acids. The CDR3 region is CASSHSGLAGEGNIQYF. The CDR3 DNA reads TGTGCCAGCAGCCATTCAGGACTAGCGGGTGAGGGAAACATTCAGTACTTC.

The chain has TRBV4-3 and TRBJ1-1, with D possibly TRBD1 on 6 matching bases. Germline lookup yields CDR1 LGHNA and CDR2 YSLEER. This CDR3 is built from 12 residues. Between the trimmed V and J ends, which lost 5 bases and 7 bases, there was a span of 11 bases. The CDR3 nucleotides are TGCGCCAGCAGCGGGTGGGACAATGAAGCTTTCTTT. This sequence encodes CASSGWDNEAFF.

Remarks on this clonotype: At one of its ends the junction is not consistent with the germline gene, which may arise from a read error. The chain uses TRBV14 and TRBJ2-6; D may be TRBD1 or TRBD2 (6 bases each). There are 19 residues in the CDR3. CDR1 is SGHDN and CDR2 is FVKESK in the germline V gene. CDR3 protein: CVSSPTEPGAGSGANVLTF. The CDR3 bases are TGTGTCAGCAGCCCCACCGAACCGGGGGCAGGGTCTGGGGCCAACGTCCTGACTTTC.

V is TRBV6-2 or TRBV6-3 and J is TRBJ2-2; TRBD2 is a possible D gene (6 bases). The CDR3 spans 17 residues. Trimming took 4 bases from V and 4 from J, leaving 19 bases between them. Germline assignment: CDR1 MNHEY and CDR2 SVGEGT. The CDR3 protein is CASSSRRLASGTGELFF. CDR3 DNA: TGTGCCAGCAGTTCCCGCAGGCTAGCGAGCGGCACCGGGGAGCTGTTTTTT.

This clonotype was detected only a few times. The CDR3 bases are TGTGCCAGCAGCCCGATCGGGACAGGGGTTGAGCAGTACGTC. This translates into CASSPIGTGVEQYV. V gene TRBV28 combines with J gene TRBJ2-7, with TRBD1 matching over 10 bases. The CDR3 is made up of 14 amino acids. Per germline, CDR1 MDHEN and CDR2 SYDVKM. After removal of 6 bases from V and 7 bases from J, the junction contained 9 bases not matched to a gene.

The chain is built from TRBV7-2 and TRBJ2-7, with D maybe TRBD1 (5 bases). Germline lookup yields CDR1 SGHTA and CDR2 FQGNSA. V lost 2 bases and J 3 bases, leaving 14 bases between the germline ends. CDR3 length: 15 amino acids. CDR3 in DNA: TGTGCCAGCAGCTTAAATCTGGGGCCCCTCTACGAGCAGTACTTC. It specifies CASSLNLGPLYEQYF.

This clonotype was counted a single time. A read error is possible here, since a much larger clone lies one base away. The chain combines TRBV12-3 or TRBV12-4 with TRBJ2-7; the D gene is possibly TRBD2 (5 bases). V was pared by 6 bases and J by 1 base, with 16 bases between. The CDR3 spans 15 residues. The DNA for the CDR3 is TGTGCCAGCAGACGATTCGGAGGAGCATCCTACGAGCAGTACTTC. It translates to CASRRFGGASYEQYF.

This clonotype was seen a few times. This chain links TRBV20-1 with TRBJ2-1; a weak D match, TRBD2 (5 bases). The germline gives CDR1 DFQATT, CDR2 SNEGSKA (reference sequence). Trimming stripped 0 bases from V and 6 bases from J, with 9 bases between. The CDR3 length is 13 residues. In nucleotides, the CDR3 is TGCAGTGCTAGAGAGGCTAGCATCAATGAGCAGTTCTTC. Residues: CSAREASINEQFF.

This clonotype has ten or more counts. The genes are TRBV7-9 and TRBJ1-2, with 9 bases aligning to TRBD1. The germline gives CDR1 SEHNR, CDR2 FQNEAQ (reference sequence). CDR3 length equals 15 residues. V lost 7 bases, J lost 1 base, and 7 bases stayed unmatched. CDR3 region: CASNSGQGNNYGYTF. In DNA, the CDR3 is TGTGCCAGCAACTCCGGACAGGGGAATAACTATGGCTACACCTTC.

The J gene is TRBJ1-6, the V gene TRBV5-6; D gene uncertain. CDR1 is SGHDT, CDR2 YYEEEE, per germline. V was clipped by 4 bases and J by 9 bases, with 11 bases between them. The CDR3 is made up of 13 amino acids. The CDR3 region is CASSGSYASPLHF. CDR3 DNA sequence: TGTGCCAGCAGCGGGAGCTATGCTTCACCCCTCCACTTT.

This clonotype has at least ten counts. At one of its ends the junction is not consistent with the germline gene, which may arise from a read error. V gene TRBV5-1 combines with J gene TRBJ1-3, with D possibly being TRBD1 (5 bases). CDR1 SGHRS and CDR2 YFSETQ come from the germline V gene. CDR3 length: 15 residues. The CDR3 is CASSWDLSSGNTIYF. The DNA for the CDR3 is TGTGCCAGCAGCTGGGACTTAAGCTCTGGAAACACCATATATTTT.